One T cell receptor beta chain is described in this entry. The antigen remains unidentified. The data belong to a study of OX40 agonist ivuxolimab in advanced cancers. The wider study: Cohort: around 79% men, mean age around 60, aged roughly 23 to 90. The study's findings and limits: Relative to CD4+ cells, CD8+ T cells on average had more expanded clones. Among some nonresponders, normalized T-cell clonal expansion was also low.

TCRdb keeps only in-frame clones here, not all; method: immunoSEQ multiplex PCR. The table shows 65,000 to 95,000 clones, with around 88% occurring only once. V was trimmed by 0 bases and J by 2 bases, leaving 8 bases between them. The CDR3 totals 14 residues. Germline-derived CDR1 and CDR2 are LNHNV and YYDKDF (reference sequence). Autoimmune disease history or systemic immunosuppression disqualified patients. This sequence joins TRBV15 and TRBJ2-7; D gene uncertain. The sequences come from CD4+ or CD8+ T cells sorted from blood, collected in a trial of the OX40 agonist ivuxolimab. This receptor was identified in an adult with an advanced solid tumor such as melanoma, head and neck, liver or kidney cancer. Here the CDR3 reads CATSRDSNTYEQYF. For the CDR3, the DNA is TGTGCCACCAGCAGAGACTCAAACACCTACGAGCAGTACTTC.